One T cell receptor (beta chain) is described in this entry. The data stem from a study of blood T cell repertoires in COVID-19. For the study at large: T cells, B-cell-depleted T cells, or PBMCs supplied cDNA or gDNA.

This CDR3 has 15 amino acids. V gave up 1 base and J gave up 4 bases; unmatched junction bases: 1. CDR1 and CDR2 (germline): SGHKS, YYEKEE (reference sequence). Original analysis: Amplifying reference gene primers gave estimates of nucleated cell counts. Sequenced by immunoSEQ multiplex PCR; TCRdb stores in-frame clones only, minus some. The D gene and trimming were derived from the DNA, and the V and J assignments and clone size from that table. Of tens of thousands of clones in the sample, about 77% were seen once. This chain connects TRBV5-5 to TRBJ2-1, with TRBD2 matching over 11 bases. The source is a woman aged 70 to 79 with acute or convalescent COVID-19. Sequenced sample: peripheral blood. DNA of the CDR3: TGTGCCAGCAGCTTGTTAGCGGGAGGGTACAATGAGCAGTTCTTC. It is translated as CASSLLAGGYNEQFF.